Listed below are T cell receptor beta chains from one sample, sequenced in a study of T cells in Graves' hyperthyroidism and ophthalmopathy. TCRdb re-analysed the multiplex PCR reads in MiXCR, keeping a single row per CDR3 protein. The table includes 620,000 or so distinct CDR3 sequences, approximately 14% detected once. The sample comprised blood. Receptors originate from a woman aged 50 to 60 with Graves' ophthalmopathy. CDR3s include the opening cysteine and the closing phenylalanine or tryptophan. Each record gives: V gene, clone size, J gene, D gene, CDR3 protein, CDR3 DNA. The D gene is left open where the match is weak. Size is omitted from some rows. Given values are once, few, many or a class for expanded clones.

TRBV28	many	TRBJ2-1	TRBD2	CASSGWGRGLDEQFF	TGTGCCAGCAGTGGATGGGGGAGGGGTTTGGATGAGCAGTTCTTC
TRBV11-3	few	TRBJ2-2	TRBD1	CASSKGQGATGELFF	TGTGCCAGCAGCAAGGGACAGGGGGCAACCGGGGAGCTGTTTTTT
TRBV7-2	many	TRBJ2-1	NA	CASSLALRTGPYNEQFF	TGTGCCAGCAGCTTAGCCTTAAGGACGGGGCCGTACAATGAGCAGTTCTTC
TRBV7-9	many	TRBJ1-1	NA	CASSLQPPNTEAFF	TGTGCCAGCAGCCTACAGCCACCGAACACTGAAGCTTTCTTT
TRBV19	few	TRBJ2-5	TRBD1	CASSMTGEETQYF	TGTGCCAGTAGTATGACAGGGGAAGAGACCCAGTACTTC
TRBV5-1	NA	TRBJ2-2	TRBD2	CASSLGSGRARIATGELFF	TGCGCCAGCAGCTTGGGTAGCGGGAGGGCCAGGATTGCCACCGGGGAGCTGTTTTTT
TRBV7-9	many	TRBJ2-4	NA	CASSGRGGRDNKNIQYF	TGTGCCAGCAGTGGCCGGGGAGGTAGGGACAACAAAAACATTCAGTACTTC
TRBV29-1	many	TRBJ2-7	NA	CSVESGAGYEQYF	TGCAGCGTTGAAAGTGGGGCAGGCTACGAGCAGTACTTC
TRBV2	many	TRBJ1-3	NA	CASSEQGFSSGNTIYF	TGTGCCAGCAGCGAACAGGGTTTCAGCTCTGGAAACACCATATATTTT
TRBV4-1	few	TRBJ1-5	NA	CASSQGIRGPSNQPQHF	TGCGCCAGCAGCCAAGGAATTCGGGGGCCTAGCAATCAGCCCCAGCATTTT
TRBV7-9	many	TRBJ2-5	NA	CASSLGLIGTGRRGETQYF	TGTGCCAGCAGCTTAGGATTAATCGGCACGGGCCGCCGGGGGGAGACCCAGTACTTC
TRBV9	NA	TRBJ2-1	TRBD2	CASSVARGAYNEQFF	TGTGCCAGCAGCGTAGCTCGGGGGGCCTACAATGAGCAGTTCTTC
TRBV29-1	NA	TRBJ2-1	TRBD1	CSVDQAAGTVSYNEQFF	TGCAGCGTTGACCAGGCCGCAGGGACAGTTTCCTACAATGAGCAGTTCTTC
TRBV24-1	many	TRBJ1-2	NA	CATSDSSYGYTF	TGTGCCACCAGTGATTCGAGCTATGGCTACACCTTC
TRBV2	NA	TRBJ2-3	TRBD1	CASSPGTGVRDTQYF	TGTGCCAGCAGCCCAGGAACAGGGGTACGAGATACGCAGTATTTT
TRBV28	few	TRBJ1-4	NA	CASSINEKLFF	TGTGCCAGCAGCATCAATGAAAAACTGTTTTTT
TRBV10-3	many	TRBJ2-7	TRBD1	CAISGGQAAYEQYF	TGTGCCATCAGCGGCGGACAGGCCGCCTACGAGCAGTACTTC
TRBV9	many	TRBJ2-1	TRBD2	CASSVGLAENNEQFF	TGTGCCAGCAGCGTAGGGCTAGCGGAGAACAATGAGCAGTTCTTC
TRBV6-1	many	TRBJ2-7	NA	CASSETGVRSGEQYF	TGTGCCAGCAGTGAAACGGGAGTCCGATCTGGCGAGCAGTACTTC
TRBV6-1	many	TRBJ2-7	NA	CASKSRNDVQYF	TGTGCCAGCAAGTCCCGCAATGATGTGCAGTACTTC
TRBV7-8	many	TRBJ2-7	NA	CASSSLTAYEQYF	TGTGCCAGCAGCTCCCTAACAGCCTACGAGCAGTACTTC
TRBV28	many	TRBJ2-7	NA	CASREISSTYEQYF	TGTGCCAGCAGGGAAATCAGTAGTACCTACGAGCAGTACTTC
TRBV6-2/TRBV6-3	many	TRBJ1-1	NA	CASSPQGPRGPTEAFF	TGTGCCAGCAGTCCGCAGGGTCCAAGGGGACCCACTGAAGCTTTCTTT
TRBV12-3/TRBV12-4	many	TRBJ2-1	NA	CASSLGYPRGRPYNEQFF	TGTGCCAGCAGTTTGGGGTACCCTCGGGGGAGGCCCTACAATGAGCAGTTCTTC
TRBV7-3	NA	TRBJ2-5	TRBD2	CASSNSSGTYQETQYF	TGTGCCAGCAGCAACTCTAGCGGGACCTACCAAGAGACCCAGTACTTC
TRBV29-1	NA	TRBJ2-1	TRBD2	CSVVPSGIYNEQFF	TGCAGCGTTGTTCCTAGCGGCATCTACAATGAGCAGTTCTTC
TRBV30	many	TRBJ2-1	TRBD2	CATPAGGPNEQFF	TGTGCTACCCCAGCGGGAGGGCCCAATGAGCAGTTCTTC
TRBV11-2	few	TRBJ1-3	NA	CASSRPSSGNTIYF	TGTGCCAGCAGCAGACCCTCTTCTGGAAACACCATATATTTT
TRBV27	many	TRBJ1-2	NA	CASSFVARRNYGYTF	TGTGCCAGCAGTTTTGTCGCCCGGAGGAACTATGGCTACACCTTC
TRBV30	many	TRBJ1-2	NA	CAWSVPGRISYGYTF	TGTGCCTGGAGTGTACCCGGGCGAATCTCCTATGGCTACACCTTC
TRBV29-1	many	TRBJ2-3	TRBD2	CSGNRGASGSGDTQYF	TGCAGCGGTAATCGAGGCGCTAGCGGGAGTGGAGATACGCAGTATTTT
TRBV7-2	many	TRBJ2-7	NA	CASSHRAGAFISYEQYF	TGTGCCAGCAGCCACCGCGCAGGGGCCTTCATATCCTACGAGCAGTACTTC
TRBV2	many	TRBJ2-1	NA	CASTNRSIDEQFF	TGTGCCAGCACGAATAGGAGCATCGATGAGCAGTTCTTC
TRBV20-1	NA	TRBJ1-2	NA	CSARPRWEGGGYTF	TGCAGTGCTAGACCCCGATGGGAAGGTGGTGGCTACACCTTC
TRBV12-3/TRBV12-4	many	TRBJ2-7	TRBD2	CASSSGTSNQGSYEQYF	TGTGCCAGCAGTTCCGGGACTAGCAACCAGGGCTCCTACGAGCAGTACTTC
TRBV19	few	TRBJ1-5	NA	CASTTSRGANQPQHF	TGTGCCAGTACCACCTCGCGGGGAGCAAATCAGCCCCAGCATTTT
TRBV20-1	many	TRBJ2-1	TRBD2	CSARGLAGGVWRNEQFF	TGCAGCGCCCGGGGGCTAGCGGGAGGCGTATGGAGGAATGAGCAGTTCTTC
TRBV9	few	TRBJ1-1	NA	CASSVGGQNTEAFF	TGTGCCAGCAGCGTAGGGGGGCAGAACACTGAAGCTTTCTTT
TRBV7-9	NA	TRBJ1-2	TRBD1	CASSLGQGSHYGYTF	TGTGCCAGCAGCCTGGGACAGGGGTCCCACTATGGCTACACCTTC
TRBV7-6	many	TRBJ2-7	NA	CASSLTPEGGTYEQYF	TGTGCCAGCAGCTTGACGCCGGAGGGGGGAACCTACGAGCAGTACTTC
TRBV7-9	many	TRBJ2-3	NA	CASSGQGGPDTQYF	TGTGCCAGCAGCGGACAGGGAGGGCCAGATACGCAGTATTTT